Below, 16 T cell receptor beta chains from the same sample are listed, as sequenced in a study of post-analysis software for immune sequencing data. Overall study findings and caveats: Relative to controls, patients had five TRBV segments at higher frequency, with TRBV5-6, TRBV5-1 and TRBV20-1 among these.

Their antigen targets remain unknown. Prepared TCR beta cDNA libraries contained unique molecular identifiers. TCRdb recomputed calls from the PCR reads with MiXCR, one row per CDR3 protein. The sample includes around 500,000 distinct CDR3 sequences, 34% seen only once; the top ten take 4.5% to 7.5%. Source material: blood. Source of these receptors: a girl aged 2-17 years with multiple sclerosis.

CDR3 amino acids: CASMRDGSYNEQFF. In DNA form, the CDR3 reads TGTGCCAGCATGAGGGACGGCTCCTACAATGAGCAGTTCTTC. The chain employs TRBV6-6 and TRBJ2-1; the D gene could be TRBD1 or TRBD2 (5 bases each). Germline loops: CDR1 MNHNY, CDR2 SVGAGI (reference sequence). V was pared by 7 bases and J by 0 bases, with 10 bases between. This CDR3 contains 14 residues.

This clonotype was seen just once. The gene calls are TRBV5-6 and TRBJ2-2; no firm D call. CDR1 and CDR2 from the germline V gene are SGHDT and YYEEEE. The CDR3 covers 12 residues. Trimming left V 9 bases short and J 5 bases short, with 11 bases between. CDR3 bases: TGTGCCACTGCCGCGTCTACCGGGGAGCTGTTTTTT. Translating it yields CATAASTGELFF.

This clonotype was detected ten times or more. This chain uses TRBV7-2 with TRBJ2-1, with D tentatively TRBD2 (7 bases). Germline CDR1 is SGHTA and CDR2 is FQGNSA. The CDR3 covers 13 residues. V lost 3 bases and J 9 bases, leaving 12 bases between the germline ends. The CDR3 DNA sequence: TGTGCCAGCAGCTTTCAGGCGGGGGCTGAGCAGTTCTTC. Translation: CASSFQAGAEQFF.

This clonotype has more than one count but fewer than ten. This chain joins TRBV11-2 and TRBJ2-5; TRBD2 matches 13 bases. This CDR3 has 15 amino acids. After removal of 5 bases from V and 7 bases from J, the junction contained 7 bases not matched to a gene. The germline gives CDR1 SGHAT, CDR2 FQNNGV. CDR3 nucleotides: TGTGCCAGCAGCCCGACTAGCGGGGGGCTCGGGACCCAGTACTTC. Translating it yields CASSPTSGGLGTQYF.

This clonotype was counted a few times. The chain employs TRBV6-5 and TRBJ2-4, with D perhaps TRBD2 (5 bases). V was clipped by 5 bases and J by 0 bases, with 8 bases between them. The CDR3 consists of 14 residues. Germline CDR1 MNHEY, CDR2 SVGAGI. This chain's CDR3 is CASSGGLAKNIQYF. CDR3 nucleotides: TGTGCCAGCAGTGGAGGATTAGCCAAAAACATTCAGTACTTC.

This clonotype has more than one count but fewer than ten. The chain has TRBV20-1 and TRBJ1-5; D is ambiguous. Trimming pared 5 bases from V and 3 bases from J, leaving 14 bases between. The CDR3 covers 14 residues. CDR1 DFQATT and CDR2 SNEGSKA come from the germline V gene (reference sequence). The CDR3 sequence: CSAGELIPNQPQHF. CDR3 nucleotide sequence: TGCAGTGCTGGTGAACTAATCCCCAATCAGCCCCAGCATTTT.

This sequence joins TRBV5-1 and TRBJ2-7, with a tentative D call TRBD2 (5 bases). V was shortened by 7 bases and J by 0 bases, with 11 bases between the two germline ends. Germline lookup yields CDR1 SGHRS and CDR2 YFSETQ. The CDR3 has 13 residues. CDR3 sequence (DNA): TGCGCCAGCCGGAGGAAGTACTCCTACGAGCAGTACTTC. It encodes CASRRKYSYEQYF.

The rearrangement links TRBV7-3 to TRBJ1-1, with D possibly TRBD1 on 6 matching bases. CDR3 length equals 15 residues. V lost 0 bases to trimming and J lost 1 base, with 9 bases between them. Per germline, CDR1 SGHTA and CDR2 FQGTGA. This chain's CDR3 is CASSLTWTANTEAFF. CDR3 coding DNA: TGTGCCAGCAGCTTAACGTGGACAGCGAACACTGAAGCTTTCTTT.

CDR3 DNA sequence: TGTGCCAGCAGTTACATCCGTCCGGGGACCTTATCGGTAGATACGCAGTATTTT. It encodes CASSYIRPGTLSVDTQYF. The chain joins TRBV6-5 to TRBJ2-3; the D gene could be TRBD1 or TRBD2 (5 bases each). The CDR3 consists of 18 residues. Germline CDR1 MNHEY, CDR2 SVGAGI. The V gene lost 2 bases and the J gene lost 5 bases, with 23 bases spanning the gap.

J is TRBJ1-1 and V is TRBV7-2; D is uncertain. Trimming took 1 base from V and 1 from J, leaving 13 bases between them. CDR1 is SGHTA, CDR2 FQGNSA, per germline. This CDR3 has 16 amino acids. CDR3: CASSLGLVEPNTEAFF. In DNA, the CDR3 is TGTGCCAGCAGCTTAGGGCTCGTGGAACCGAACACTGAAGCTTTCTTT.

The chain uses TRBV28 and TRBJ1-4; no clear D gene. This CDR3 comprises 15 residues. Germline V lookup: CDR1 MDHEN, CDR2 SYDVKM. Trimming pared 2 bases from V and 7 bases from J, leaving 14 bases between. CDR3 protein: CASSLMGSLGEKLFF. The CDR3 bases are TGTGCCAGCAGTTTAATGGGGTCTTTGGGTGAAAAACTGTTTTTT. Together with reference TRBV28 and TRBJ1-4, the CDR3 gives the full variable domain: DVKVTQSSRYLVKRTGEKVFLECVQDMDHENMFWYRQDPGLGLRLIYFSYDVKMKEKGDIPEGYSVSREKKERFSLILESASTNQTSMYLCASSLMGSLGEKLFFGSGTQLSVL.

This clonotype was observed a handful of times. The genes are TRBV7-9 and TRBJ2-3; tentative D call: TRBD2 (5 bases). Germline-derived CDR1 and CDR2 are SEHNR and FQNEAQ (reference sequence). The CDR3 runs 13 residues. The germline V and J ends were trimmed by 11 bases and 2 bases, with 14 bases remaining between them. The CDR3 protein is CAGGSTNTDTQYF. The CDR3 nucleotides read TGTGCCGGCGGGTCGACTAACACAGATACGCAGTATTTT.

This clonotype showed up just a few times. The chain couples TRBV11-2 to TRBJ2-5; D is ambiguous. The J call is uncertain, as TRBJ2-7 better fits the DNA end. This CDR3 comprises 14 residues. In germline, CDR1 is SGHAT, CDR2 FQNNGV. CDR3 loop: CASSLVGFGNEQYF. CDR3 nucleotides: TGTGCCAGCAGCTTAGTGGGGTTCGGAAACGAGCAGTACTTC.

This clonotype was counted once. The gene calls are TRBV5-6 and TRBJ2-2, with 11 bases matching TRBD2. Trimming removed 1 base from V and 7 bases from J; junction bases left unmatched: 15. The CDR3 runs to 19 residues. The germline V gene has CDR1 SGHDT and CDR2 YYEEEE. The CDR3 protein is CASSLSRLAGGILNGELFF. In nucleotides, the CDR3 is TGTGCCAGCAGCTTGTCTCGGCTAGCGGGGGGCATATTGAACGGGGAGCTGTTTTTT.

Only a few counts were recorded for this clonotype. This chain connects TRBV25-1 to TRBJ1-2, with D hard to call. Trimming removed 3 bases at V and 6 bases at J, with 20 bases between. Germline CDR1 reads MGHDK; CDR2 reads SYGVNS. This CDR3 is built from 16 residues. This CDR3 reads CASSEPGSKYLDGYTF. CDR3 nucleotide sequence: TGTGCCAGCAGTGAGCCCGGGAGCAAATACCTAGATGGCTACACCTTC.

This clonotype was detected ten times or more. The J gene is TRBJ2-1, the V gene TRBV11-2; no firm D call. Looked up from germline, CDR1 is SGHAT and CDR2 is FQNNGV. Trimming removed 2 bases from V and 4 bases from J, with 3 bases in between. CDR3 length equals 12 residues. CDR3: CASSLLYNEQFF. DNA for the CDR3: TGTGCCAGCAGCTTACTATACAATGAGCAGTTCTTC.